Each of the 3 T cell receptor beta chains below was sequenced from the same sample in a study of CD8 T cells in ankylosing spondylitis. TCRdb ran MiXCR on the 5' RACE reads and lists one entry per CDR3 protein. The table shows fewer than 350,000 distinct CDR3 sequences, with roughly 11% occurring only once. The sample was blood, either unsorted or a sorted T cell fraction (not recorded which). The receptor source for this set is a female donor with ankylosing spondylitis or in good health (not recorded which).

This clonotype was picked up many times. The J gene is TRBJ1-5, the V gene TRBV20-1; D is perhaps TRBD1 (6 bases). The CDR3 sequence is 14 residues long. Germline loops: CDR1 DFQATT, CDR2 SNEGSKA (reference sequence). The V end lost 4 bases, the J end lost 5 bases, and 15 bases lay between the germline ends. The CDR3 sequence is CSAIIGGADQPQHF. The CDR3 DNA sequence: TGCAGTGCTATAATCGGGGGGGCGGATCAGCCCCAGCATTTT.

In its sample, this clonotype was seen a few times. The V call is TRBV12-3 or TRBV12-4, the J call TRBJ1-5; no definite D call. V shed 3 bases and J shed 0 bases, with 6 bases lying between them. The CDR3 runs to 14 residues. The CDR3 sequence: CASSFEGSNQPQHF. CDR3 bases: TGTGCCAGCAGTTTTGAGGGTAGCAATCAGCCCCAGCATTTT.

This clonotype was picked up a small number of times. The J gene is TRBJ2-1, the V gene TRBV5-1, with D unclear. The germline V and J ends were trimmed by 1 base and 0 bases, with 8 bases remaining between them. The CDR3 has 15 residues. Germline V gene lookup returns CDR1 SGHRS and CDR2 YFSETQ. The CDR3 bases are TGCGCCAGCAGCTTGTCGCACAGCTCCTACAATGAGCAGTTCTTC. Amino acid sequence: CASSLSHSSYNEQFF. The variable domain in full, with the rest retrieved from reference TRBV5-1 and TRBJ2-1, is KAGVTQTPRYLIKTRGQQVTLSCSPISGHRSVSWYQQTPGQGLQFLFEYFSETQRNKGNFPGRFSGRQFSNSRSEMNVSTLELGDSALYLCASSLSHSSYNEQFFGPGTRLTVL.